The rows below give T cell receptor beta chains drawn from one sample of a study of cytomegalovirus exposure and HLA in healthy donors. Here immunoSEQ multiplex PCR was the method, and the copy in TCRdb shows in-frame clones only, minus some. This sample carries around 100,000 clones, roughly three quarters of them seen once, and the ten largest clones take roughly 4%. Sequencing input: PBMCs. The receptors were sampled from a female donor in good health and CMV-seropositive. The CDR3 runs from the conserved cysteine through the conserved F or W. Each record gives: D gene, J gene, V gene, clone size, CDR3 DNA, CDR3 protein. The D gene is left open where the match is weak. Some rows have no size entry. The others give once, few or many, or a class for an expanded clone.

-,TRBJ1-3,TRBV7-2,-,TGTGCCAGCAGCTTAGACGTCTCCGCGGGAAACACCATATATTTT,CASSLDVSAGNTIYF
TRBD2,TRBJ2-1,TRBV5-1,-,TGCGCCAGCAGCTCGCTGACTAGCGGGGGGGCCTTTGAGCAGTTCTTC,CASSSLTSGGAFEQFF
-,TRBJ1-6,TRBV6-1,-,TGTGCCAGCAGTGAAGGCCAGGGGTATTCACCCCTCCACTTT,CASSEGQGYSPLHF
-,TRBJ1-2,TRBV5-8,-,TGTGCCAGCAGCTCACCAGGGGAAGACTATGGCTACACCTTC,CASSSPGEDYGYTF
TRBD1,TRBJ1-5,TRBV6-6,once,TGTGCCAGCAGCCCGGGACAGGGCAATCAGCCCCAGCATTTT,CASSPGQGNQPQHF
-,TRBJ1-1,TRBV11-2,-,TGTGCCAGCAGCAAACAGGTTACGAACACTGAAGCTTTCTTT,CASSKQVTNTEAFF
TRBD1,TRBJ1-2,TRBV11-2,once,TGTGCCAGCAGCCCGGACAGGGGGCTCTATGGCTACACCTTC,CASSPDRGLYGYTF
TRBD2,TRBJ2-3,TRBV5-1,-,TGCGCCAGCAGCTCACTTACTAGCGGGAGTCCCATAGATACGCAGTATTTT,CASSSLTSGSPIDTQYF
-,TRBJ2-5,TRBV7-8,few,TGTGCCAGCAGCTTAGAACAGGGAGAGACCCAGTACTTC,CASSLEQGETQYF
TRBD1,TRBJ1-2,TRBV25-1,few,TGTGCCAGCAGTGAAGGGACAGGGGGGCTCTTCTATGGCTACACCTTC,CASSEGTGGLFYGYTF
-,TRBJ2-3,TRBV7-9,-,TGTGCCAGCAGCTTGGGAGACTCTAGCACAGATACGCAGTATTTT,CASSLGDSSTDTQYF
TRBD2,TRBJ2-1,TRBV7-6,-,TGTGCCAGCAGCCGCCGGGGCACTAGCGGGAGGGCCAATGAGCAGTTCTTC,CASSRRGTSGRANEQFF
-,TRBJ2-4,TRBV2,-,TGTGCCAGCACCTTCGTAGCCCCCATTCAGTACTTC,CASTFVAPIQYF
-,TRBJ2-5,TRBV13,-,TGTGCCAGCAGCAGAAGGCAGGGACAAGAGACCCAGTACTTC,CASSRRQGQETQYF
TRBD1,TRBJ2-7,TRBV7-7,-,TGTGCCAGCAGCTTAGGGACAGGGGGCAACTACGAGCAGTACTTC,CASSLGTGGNYEQYF
-,TRBJ2-1,TRBV4-1,once,TGCGCCAGCAGCCAAGATCTCCTCGGTGAGCAGTTCTTC,CASSQDLLGEQFF
-,TRBJ2-2,TRBV7-9,few,TGTGCCAGCAGCTTAATGCGAAAGAACACCGGGGAGCTGTTTTTT,CASSLMRKNTGELFF
-,TRBJ2-3,TRBV16,-,TGTGCCAGCAGCCAATCGACAGGTCCTAGCACAGATACGCAGTATTTT,CASSQSTGPSTDTQYF
TRBD1,TRBJ1-5,TRBV2,-,TGTGCCAGCAGTGTACAGGGGAAGAGGCCCCAGCATTTT,CASSVQGKRPQHF
-,TRBJ2-1,TRBV19,-,TGTGCCAGCCGGGACTTAAACAATGAGCAGTTCTTC,CASRDLNNEQFF
TRBD1,TRBJ2-1,TRBV15,-,TGTGCCACCAGCACCCCGGACAGGGGTTACAATGAGCAGTTCTTC,CATSTPDRGYNEQFF
-,TRBJ2-3,TRBV28,-,TGTGCCAGCAGTTTAGGTGGGGCAAGCACAGATACGCAGTATTTT,CASSLGGASTDTQYF
-,TRBJ1-2,TRBV7-9,-,TGTGCCAGCAGCTTAAAACAGTCCTATGGCTACACCTTC,CASSLKQSYGYTF
TRBD1,TRBJ1-5,TRBV5-6,-,TGTGCCAGCAGCTTGCAGGGGGCAGGCCAGCCCCAGCATTTT,CASSLQGAGQPQHF
-,TRBJ2-7,TRBV4-1,-,TGCGCCAGCAGCCGCCAACTAGCAGAGAACTACGAGCAGTACTTC,CASSRQLAENYEQYF
-,TRBJ2-7,TRBV2,-,TGTGCCAGCAGAGACGCAAATACAGGGAACGAGCAGTACTTC,CASRDANTGNEQYF
TRBD1,TRBJ2-3,TRBV18,-,TGTGCCAGCTCACCGAGGAGGGCAGGGGGCCTCACAGATACGCAGTATTTT,CASSPRRAGGLTDTQYF
-,TRBJ2-3,TRBV19,-,TGTGCCAGTAGTATAGGGCGGTCTAGCACAGATACGCAGTATTTT,CASSIGRSSTDTQYF
TRBD1,TRBJ1-6,TRBV11-2,once,TGTGCCAGCAGCTTTGGGGGCAGGGGGAATTCACCCCTCCACTTT,CASSFGGRGNSPLHF
TRBD1,TRBJ2-3,TRBV18,-,TGTGCCAGCTCCCCGGGACAGGGGGCAGCGTTGGATACGCAGTATTTT,CASSPGQGAALDTQYF
-,TRBJ2-7,TRBV18,-,TGTGCCAGCTCACCCCCCGGACTAACTTACGAGCAGTACTTC,CASSPPGLTYEQYF
-,TRBJ2-2,TRBV5-1,-,TGCGCCAGCAGCCTCTCGAACGGGGCCGGGGAGCTGTTTTTT,CASSLSNGAGELFF
TRBD1,TRBJ2-1,TRBV27,-,TGTGCCAGCAGTTCGTGGGACAGGTGGGATGAGCAGTTCTTC,CASSSWDRWDEQFF
TRBD1,TRBJ1-2,TRBV5-1,-,TGCGCCAGCAGCTTGGAGACAGGGGTCGGCTACACCTTC,CASSLETGVGYTF
TRBD1,TRBJ2-7,TRBV5-1,-,TGCGCCAGCAGCTTTGGACAGGGATCCTACGAGCAGTACTTC,CASSFGQGSYEQYF
TRBD1,TRBJ2-5,TRBV10-3,-,TGTGCCATCAGACCCGACAGGGGTGGGCAGACCCAGTACTTC,CAIRPDRGGQTQYF